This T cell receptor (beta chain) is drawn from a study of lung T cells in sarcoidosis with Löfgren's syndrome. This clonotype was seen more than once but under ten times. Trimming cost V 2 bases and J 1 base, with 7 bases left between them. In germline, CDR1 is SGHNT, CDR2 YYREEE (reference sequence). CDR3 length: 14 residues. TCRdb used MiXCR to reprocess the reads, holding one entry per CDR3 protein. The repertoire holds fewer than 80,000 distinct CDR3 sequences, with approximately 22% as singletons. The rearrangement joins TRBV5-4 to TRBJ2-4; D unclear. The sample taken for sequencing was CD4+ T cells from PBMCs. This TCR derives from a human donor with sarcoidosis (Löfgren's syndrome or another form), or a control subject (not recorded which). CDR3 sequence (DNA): TGTGCCAGCAGCTTTGAGTGGGCCAAAAACATTCAGTACTTC. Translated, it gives CASSFEWAKNIQYF.